One and the same sample provided the 28 T cell receptor beta chains below, sequenced in a study of blood T cell repertoires in COVID-19. Method: immunoSEQ multiplex PCR; TCRdb's copy keeps in-frame clones and lacks some. In the table there are roughly 200,000 clones, roughly nine tenths of which are singletons. Sequencing was done on a sample of PBMCs or T cells enriched from blood (not recorded which). Source of these receptors: a woman aged 40 to 55 with acute COVID-19.

The V gene is TRBV7-9, the J gene TRBJ1-2; D not resolved. The V gene lost 1 base and the J gene lost 7 bases, with 10 bases spanning the gap. This CDR3 is built from 13 residues. CDR1 and CDR2 from the germline V gene are SEHNR and FQNEAQ (reference sequence). The CDR3 nucleotides read TGTGCCAGCAGCTTAGAGCCGGGTAGTGGCTACACCTTC. Translating gives CASSLEPGSGYTF.

This clone was counted many times. This rearrangement joins TRBV5-8 to TRBJ2-7, with 8 nucleotides matching TRBD1. CDR3 length: 17 residues. J was trimmed by 1 base and V by 1 base; bases with no gene match: 10. CDR1 is SGHTS and CDR2 is YDEGEE in the germline V gene. This CDR3 reads CASSLRWGQVTSYEQYF. The CDR3 coding sequence is TGTGCCAGCAGCTTGAGGTGGGGACAGGTTACATCCTACGAGCAGTACTTC.

V usage is TRBV19 and J usage is TRBJ2-2, with a possible D match to TRBD1 (5 bases). The CDR3 extends over 15 amino acids. Trimming removed 4 bases from V and 5 bases from J, with 14 bases in between. The germline gives CDR1 LNHDA, CDR2 SQIVND (reference sequence). The CDR3: CASSSQGSGTGELFF. The CDR3 DNA is TGTGCCAGTAGTAGTCAGGGTTCGGGTACCGGGGAGCTGTTTTTT. The whole variable domain, filled in from reference TRBV19 and TRBJ2-2, reads DGGITQSPKYLFRKEGQNVTLSCEQNLNHDAMYWYRQDPGQGLRLIYYSQIVNDFQKGDIAEGYSVSREKKESFPLTVTSAQKNPTAFYLCASSSQGSGTGELFFGEGSRLTVL.

This chain links TRBV6-6 with TRBJ2-3, with D possibly being TRBD1 (5 bases). The CDR3 contains 17 residues. CDR1 and CDR2 from the germline V gene are MNHNY and SVGAGI (reference sequence). V lost 5 bases to trimming and J lost 1 base, with 19 bases between them. The CDR3 reads CASSPQQVPLGTDTQYF. As DNA, the CDR3 is TGTGCCAGCAGTCCACAACAGGTGCCCCTCGGCACAGATACGCAGTATTTT.

The CDR3: CASSLGGRMNTGELFF. The CDR3 DNA sequence: TGTGCCAGCAGCTTAGGAGGGCGGATGAACACCGGGGAGCTGTTTTTT. The rearrangement links TRBV5-4 to TRBJ2-2; D might be TRBD2 (6 bases). The CDR3 runs to 16 residues. V lost 2 bases and J 1 base, leaving 12 bases between the germline ends. CDR1 is SGHNT, CDR2 YYREEE, per germline (reference sequence).

V usage is TRBV19 and J usage is TRBJ2-3, with 12 nucleotides matching TRBD2. Germline assignment: CDR1 LNHDA and CDR2 SQIVND (reference sequence). The CDR3 is made up of 15 amino acids. V trimming: 1 base; J trimming: 5 bases; junction bases outside the gene matches: 1. As DNA, the CDR3 is TGTGCCAGTAGTATAGCGACTAGCGGGGGAGATACGCAGTATTTT. Its translation is CASSIATSGGDTQYF.

The J gene is TRBJ1-4, the V gene TRBV7-9; D is unresolved. V was trimmed by 4 bases and J by 7 bases, leaving 19 bases between them. CDR3 size: 16 residues. Per the germline V gene, CDR1 is SEHNR and CDR2 is FQNEAQ (reference sequence). The CDR3 nucleotides read TGTGCCAGCAGCTCCGTAACGCAAAAAGAGGGTGAAAAACTGTTTTTT. It is translated as CASSSVTQKEGEKLFF.

The rearrangement uses TRBV28 and TRBJ2-7, with 8 positions matching TRBD1. The V and J ends lost 6 bases and 7 bases, in that order; junction bases with no gene match: 8. The germline V gene has CDR1 MDHEN and CDR2 SYDVKM. The CDR3 runs 13 residues. The CDR3 reads CASSAQGAGEQYF. For the CDR3, the DNA is TGTGCCAGCAGCGCTCAGGGGGCGGGTGAGCAGTACTTC.

The V gene is TRBV7-8, the J gene TRBJ2-3, with D unclear. The CDR3 is 12 residues long. CDR1 and CDR2 (germline): SGHVS, FQNEAQ. The ends were cut back, 6 bases at V and 8 bases at J, with 12 bases in the middle. The CDR3 is CASRAPEATQYF. In nucleotides, the CDR3 is TGTGCCAGCAGGGCGCCCGAGGCTACGCAGTATTTT.

This chain connects TRBV7-8 to TRBJ1-6, with 7 bases matching TRBD1. Germline CDR1 and CDR2: SGHVS and FQNEAQ. There are 13 residues in the CDR3. With V trimmed by 5 bases and J by 8 bases, 3 bases remained unmatched. CDR3 region: CASSTDRDSPLHF. Written as DNA, the CDR3 is TGTGCCAGCAGCACCGACAGGGATTCACCCCTCCACTTT.

V usage is TRBV2 and J usage is TRBJ2-7; possible D gene TRBD1, 6 bases. This CDR3 has 15 residues. CDR1 SNHLY and CDR2 FYNNEI come from the germline V gene. The V end was cut by 2 bases, the J end by 6 bases, with 17 bases between. This CDR3 is CASSENQGSGGEQYF. In DNA form, the CDR3 reads TGTGCCAGCAGTGAAAACCAGGGGTCAGGTGGCGAGCAGTACTTC.

This clone was detected only once. The V gene is TRBV15, the J gene TRBJ2-5; a weak D match, TRBD2 (5 bases). Germline V gene lookup returns CDR1 LNHNV and CDR2 YYDKDF (reference sequence). V shed 5 bases and J shed 5 bases, with 21 bases lying between them. The CDR3 extends over 16 amino acids. The CDR3 DNA follows: TGTGCCACCAGCCCGCCCCGGGGAAGGCCCGGCGAGACCCAGTACTTC. Its translation is CATSPPRGRPGETQYF.

The rearrangement joins TRBV6-2 or TRBV6-3 to TRBJ1-3; D call uncertain. Germline values: CDR1 MNHEY, CDR2 SVGEGT. V lost 6 bases and J 0 bases, leaving 15 bases between the germline ends. The CDR3 has 16 residues. The CDR3 DNA reads as TGTGCCAGCAGCCCTCTGCGTGCGAACTCTGGAAACACCATATATTTT. Amino acid sequence: CASSPLRANSGNTIYF.

V gene TRBV5-1 combines with J gene TRBJ2-3; the match to TRBD1 covers 8 bases. CDR1 is SGHRS and CDR2 is YFSETQ in the germline V gene. V lost 4 bases to trimming and J lost 0 bases; unmatched junction nucleotides: 10. This CDR3 contains 17 residues. The CDR3 nucleotides read TGCGCCAGCAGCCTCGGACAGGGTGGGTCTAGCACAGATACGCAGTATTTT. Protein product: CASSLGQGGSSTDTQYF.

The J gene is TRBJ2-7, the V gene TRBV4-2; possible D gene TRBD2, 6 bases. The length of the CDR3 is 14 residues. Germline-derived CDR1 and CDR2 are LGHNA and YNFKEQ. Deletions cut 0 bases from V and 6 bases from J, with 12 bases between. In DNA, the CDR3 is TGTGCCAGCAGCCAAGATCACCGGGGGAGCGAGCAGTACTTC. Translation gives CASSQDHRGSEQYF.

The chain carries TRBV5-4 and TRBJ2-3; 11 bases fit TRBD2. Germline V gene data show CDR1 as SGHNT and CDR2 as YYREEE (reference sequence). Trimming at V came to 4 bases and at J to 7 bases, leaving 11 bases not matched to a gene. This CDR3 spans 16 amino acids. The CDR3 loop reads CASSDRLAGKRNTQYF. In nucleotides, the CDR3 is TGTGCCAGCAGCGACCGACTAGCGGGGAAGAGGAATACGCAGTATTTT.

This chain uses TRBV20-1 with TRBJ1-1; TRBD1 agrees at 9 bases. CDR3 length: 10 residues. V gave up 6 bases and J gave up 11 bases; unmatched junction bases: 4. The germline CDR1 and CDR2 sequences are DFQATT and SNEGSKA (reference sequence). The CDR3 region is CSAKQGAAFF. The CDR3 DNA follows: TGCAGTGCGAAACAGGGGGCGGCTTTCTTT.

The chain uses TRBV12-3 or TRBV12-4 and TRBJ1-2; D is uncertain. The CDR3 is made up of 13 amino acids. Trimming stripped 4 bases from V and 7 bases from J, with 13 bases between. The CDR3 bases are TGTGCCAGCAGTTCCTCCAACAGTCGTGGCTACACCTTC. This codes for CASSSSNSRGYTF.

V gene TRBV19 combines with J gene TRBJ2-5; 13 bases are shared with TRBD2. CDR1 LNHDA and CDR2 SQIVND come from the germline V gene (reference sequence). CDR3 length equals 19 residues. The junction had 14 bases not matched to a gene; V was cut back by 6 bases and J by 1 base. CDR3 amino acids: CASSPFRTSGRSRQETQYF. CDR3 bases: TGTGCCAGTAGCCCGTTTAGGACTAGCGGGAGATCGCGCCAAGAGACCCAGTACTTC.

CDR3 loop: CASSQGQGNTIYF. The CDR3 nucleotides read TGTGCCAGCAGCCAGGGACAGGGAAACACCATATATTTT. This chain joins TRBV7-3 and TRBJ1-3, with 7 positions matching TRBD1. The CDR3 is 13 amino acids. With 5 bases clipped from V and 4 bases from J, the junction kept 2 bases outside the gene matches. The germline CDR1 and CDR2 sequences are SGHTA and FQGTGA.

V usage is TRBV2 and J usage is TRBJ2-7; weak D call: TRBD2 (5 bases). The CDR3 sequence is 14 residues long. V was clipped by 5 bases and J by 4 bases, with 15 bases between them. Germline V gene data show CDR1 as SNHLY and CDR2 as FYNNEI. CDR3 sequence: CASSLWGVWYEQYF. CDR3 nucleotides: TGTGCCAGCAGTTTGTGGGGAGTTTGGTACGAGCAGTACTTC.

This clone has just one count. The genes are TRBV19 and TRBJ2-1; 9 bases fit TRBD2. This CDR3 is 19 amino acids long. With 0 bases clipped from V and 1 base from J, the junction kept 10 bases outside the gene matches. CDR1 and CDR2 from the germline V gene are LNHDA and SQIVND (reference sequence). This CDR3 is CASSIEGPLAGSSYNEQFF. The DNA for the CDR3 is TGTGCCAGTAGTATAGAGGGGCCCCTAGCGGGGAGTTCCTACAATGAGCAGTTCTTC.

This sequence joins TRBV27 and TRBJ2-7, with a weak D call TRBD2 (6 bases). The germline V gene encodes CDR1 MNHEY and CDR2 SMNVEV (reference sequence). Trimming removed 7 bases at V and 4 bases at J, with 20 bases between. CDR3 length: 15 residues. The CDR3 is CASTLRGNLVYEQYF. CDR3 bases: TGTGCCAGCACTCTTCGGGGGAATCTGGTTTACGAGCAGTACTTC.

The J gene is TRBJ2-7, the V gene TRBV18, with D possibly matching TRBD1 (5 bases). Germline V gene sequence: CDR1 KGHSH, CDR2 LQKENI. The CDR3 sequence is 14 residues long. With 6 bases removed from V and 3 bases from J, the gap between germline ends came to 15 bases. As DNA, the CDR3 is TGTGCCAGCTCCACCACAAGGGGCAACTACGAGCAGTACTTC. This sequence encodes CASSTTRGNYEQYF.

The rearrangement links TRBV3-1 (or the pseudogene TRBV3-2) to TRBJ2-1, with 12 bases fitting TRBD2. CDR3 length: 16 residues. Per germline, CDR1 LGHDT and CDR2 YNNKEL (reference sequence). With 2 bases clipped from V and 8 bases from J, the junction kept 7 bases outside the gene matches. CDR3 amino acids: CASSQPSGGAKDEQFF. The CDR3 DNA sequence: TGTGCCAGCAGCCAACCTAGCGGGGGGGCCAAGGATGAGCAGTTCTTC.

The chain links TRBV10-1 to TRBJ2-7; no reliable D call. Trimming removed 0 bases at V and 6 bases at J, with 6 bases between. CDR1 is WNHNN, CDR2 SYGVQD, per germline (reference sequence). This CDR3 region has 12 residues. This CDR3 is CASSESVGEQYF. The CDR3 bases are TGCGCCAGCAGTGAGTCTGTCGGCGAGCAGTACTTC.

V is TRBV14 and J is TRBJ2-3; a weak D match, TRBD1 (6 bases). Germline lookup yields CDR1 SGHDN and CDR2 FVKESK. Trimming shortened V by 1 base and J by 4 bases, and 12 bases separated the two germline ends. The CDR3 runs to 15 residues. The CDR3 region is CASSQVGAGPDTQYF. For the CDR3, the DNA is TGTGCCAGCAGCCAAGTGGGGGCGGGTCCAGATACGCAGTATTTT.

The rearrangement uses TRBV6-2 or TRBV6-3 and TRBJ2-3; possible D gene TRBD2, 5 bases. Germline lookup yields CDR1 MNHEY and CDR2 SVGEGT. The germline V and J ends were trimmed by 2 bases and 1 base, with 16 bases remaining between them. The CDR3 loop spans 17 amino acids. As DNA, the CDR3 is TGTGCCAGCAGTTACCGACCCCGGCTAGCCGGCACAGATACGCAGTATTTT. Its translation: CASSYRPRLAGTDTQYF.